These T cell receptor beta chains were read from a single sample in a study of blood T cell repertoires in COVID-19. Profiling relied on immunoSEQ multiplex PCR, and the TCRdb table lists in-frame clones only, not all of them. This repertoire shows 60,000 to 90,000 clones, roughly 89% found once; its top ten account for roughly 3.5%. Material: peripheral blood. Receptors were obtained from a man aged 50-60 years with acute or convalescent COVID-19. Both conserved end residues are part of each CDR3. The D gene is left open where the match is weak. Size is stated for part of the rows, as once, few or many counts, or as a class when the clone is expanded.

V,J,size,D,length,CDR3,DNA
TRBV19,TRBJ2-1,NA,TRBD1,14,CASSLQGFNNEQFF,TGCGCCAGTAGTTTACAGGGGTTCAACAATGAGCAGTTCTTC
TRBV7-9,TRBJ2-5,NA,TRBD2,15,CASSLVGLAEETQYF,TGTGCCAGCAGCTTAGTTGGACTAGCGGAAGAGACCCAGTACTTC
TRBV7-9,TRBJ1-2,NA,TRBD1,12,CASGQGPWGYTF,TGTGCCAGCGGACAGGGCCCCTGGGGCTACACCTTC
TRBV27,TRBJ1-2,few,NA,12,CASSSTVYGYTF,TGTGCCAGCAGTTCCACAGTCTATGGCTACACCTTC
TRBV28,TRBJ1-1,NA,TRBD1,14,CASSYWDRFTEAFF,TGTGCCAGCAGTTATTGGGACAGGTTCACTGAAGCTTTCTTT
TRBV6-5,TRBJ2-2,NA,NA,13,CASSYPTTGELFF,TGTGCCAGCAGTTACCCTACTACCGGGGAGCTGTTTTTT
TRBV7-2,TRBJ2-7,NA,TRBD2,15,CASSLLAGGPDEQYF,TGTGCCAGCAGCTTATTAGCGGGAGGGCCTGACGAGCAGTACTTC
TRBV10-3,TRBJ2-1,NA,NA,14,CAIGVGGSYNEQFF,TGTGCCATTGGGGTCGGGGGCTCCTACAATGAGCAGTTCTTC
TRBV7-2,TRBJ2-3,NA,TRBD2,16,CASSLSVSGDTDTQYF,TGTGCCAGCAGCTTATCGGTTAGCGGGGACACAGATACGCAGTATTTT
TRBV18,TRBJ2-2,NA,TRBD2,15,CASSPRRGDTGELFF,TGTGCCAGCTCACCAAGGCGGGGGGACACCGGGGAGCTGTTTTTT
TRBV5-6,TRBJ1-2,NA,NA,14,CASSLGPTGYGYTF,TGTGCCAGCAGCTTGGGCCCTACAGGCTATGGCTACACCTTC
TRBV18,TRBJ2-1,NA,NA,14,CASSPPPLTGEQFF,TGTGCCAGCTCACCACCGCCTTTAACGGGGGAGCAGTTCTTC
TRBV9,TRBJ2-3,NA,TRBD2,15,CASSPIAGSTDTQYF,TGTGCCAGCAGCCCTATAGCGGGTAGCACAGATACGCAGTATTTT
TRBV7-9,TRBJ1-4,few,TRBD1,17,CASSLSKGQGRNEKLFF,TGTGCCAGCAGCTTGAGCAAGGGACAGGGCCGAAATGAAAAACTGTTTTTT
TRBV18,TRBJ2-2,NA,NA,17,CASSPPGTGIHTGELFF,TGTGCCAGCTCCCCCCCTGGCACAGGTATCCACACCGGGGAGCTGTTTTTT
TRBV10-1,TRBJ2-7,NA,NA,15,CASRGNRRYTYEQYF,TGCGCCAGCCGTGGAAACAGGCGTTATACCTACGAGCAGTACTTC
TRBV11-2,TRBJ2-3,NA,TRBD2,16,CASSSRRAGGGDTQYF,TGTGCCAGCAGCTCACGTCGTGCGGGGGGCGGAGATACGCAGTATTTT
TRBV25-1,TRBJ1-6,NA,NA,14,CASSESGWGSPLHF,TGTGCCAGCAGTGAATCGGGGTGGGGTTCACCCCTCCACTTT
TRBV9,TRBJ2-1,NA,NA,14,CASSVEWRYNEQFF,TGTGCCAGCAGCGTTGAGTGGCGGTACAATGAGCAGTTCTTC
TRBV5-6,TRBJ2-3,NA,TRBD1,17,CASGGGQGAGSTDTQYF,TGTGCCAGCGGAGGGGGACAGGGGGCGGGTAGCACAGATACGCAGTATTTT
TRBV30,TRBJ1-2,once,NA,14,CAWSAALWAGGYTF,TGTGCCTGGAGTGCCGCTCTCTGGGCCGGTGGCTACACCTTC
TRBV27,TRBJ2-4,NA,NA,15,CASSRKTVAKNIQYF,TGTGCCAGCAGCAGAAAGACAGTAGCCAAAAACATTCAGTACTTC
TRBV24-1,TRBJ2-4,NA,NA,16,CATQILPVPILDIQYF,TGTGCCACGCAGATCCTTCCAGTCCCAATCTTGGACATTCAGTACTTC
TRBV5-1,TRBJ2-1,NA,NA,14,CASGDRAESYEQFF,TGCGCCAGCGGGGATAGAGCGGAGTCGTATGAGCAGTTCTTC
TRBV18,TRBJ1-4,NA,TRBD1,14,CASWDSPTNEKLFF,TGTGCCAGCTGGGACAGCCCAACTAATGAAAAACTGTTTTTT
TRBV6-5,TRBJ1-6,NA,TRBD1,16,CASSLQGTPYNSPLHF,TGTGCCAGCAGTTTACAGGGGACCCCCTATAATTCACCCCTCCACTTT